The 21 T cell receptor beta chains below all came from one sample that was sequenced in a study of blood T cell repertoires in COVID-19. Some clones are missing from TCRdb's copy, which holds only in-frame ones; the method was immunoSEQ multiplex PCR. Of over 250,000 clones in the sample, around nine tenths are singletons; the top ten hold around 2.7%. The sample was PBMCs or T cells enriched from blood (not recorded which). The source is a man between 60 and 75 years old who had recovered from COVID-19.

At least ten counts were recorded for this clone. The chain recombines TRBV29-1 with TRBJ1-6; 7 nucleotides match TRBD1. The CDR3 runs to 12 residues. CDR1 and CDR2 from the germline V gene are SQVTM and ANQGSEA. V was clipped by 4 bases and J by 9 bases; unmatched bases: 3. The DNA for the CDR3 is TGCAGCGTTGGGTCAGGGGGTTCACCCCTCCACTTT. Translation: CSVGSGGSPLHF.

CDR3 nucleotide sequence: TGCGCCAGCAGCCAGACAGGTCCGGACGATGAAAAACTGTTTTTT. It translates to CASSQTGPDDEKLFF. V is TRBV4-3 and J is TRBJ1-4, with a tentative D call TRBD1 (6 bases). Germline loops: CDR1 LGHNA, CDR2 YSLEER. This CDR3 is 15 amino acids long. The germline V and J ends were trimmed by 3 bases and 6 bases, with 14 bases remaining between them.

V usage is TRBV19 and J usage is TRBJ2-2, with 10 nucleotides matching TRBD2. The V gene's germline CDR1 is LNHDA and CDR2 SQIVND (reference sequence). The V and J ends lost 5 bases and 3 bases, in that order; junction bases with no gene match: 9. This CDR3 spans 17 amino acids. CDR3 protein: CASSFASGRTDTGELFF. The CDR3 bases are TGTGCCAGTAGTTTTGCTAGCGGGAGAACCGACACCGGGGAGCTGTTTTTT.

The genes are TRBV11-3 and TRBJ2-1; 12 nucleotides align to TRBD2. Germline CDR1 SGHNT, CDR2 YENEEA. The CDR3 is 16 residues long. The ends lost 2 bases at V and 7 bases at J; junction bases unmatched: 6. This CDR3 reads CASSLRLAGGRNEQFF. DNA for the CDR3: TGTGCCAGCAGCTTAAGGCTAGCGGGAGGGCGTAATGAGCAGTTCTTC.

The rearrangement links TRBV5-6 to TRBJ2-5, with D perhaps matching TRBD1 (5 bases). The CDR3 extends over 14 amino acids. The germline V gene has CDR1 SGHDT and CDR2 YYEEEE. V lost 3 bases and J lost 5, with 14 bases in between. The CDR3 is CASSSGRRSETQYF. DNA of the CDR3: TGTGCCAGCAGCTCAGGGCGGCGTTCCGAGACCCAGTACTTC.

Points on this clone: This CDR3 is also generated by other DNA sequences in the sample. The V call is TRBV19, the J call TRBJ1-5, with D unclear. Germline values: CDR1 LNHDA, CDR2 SQIVND (reference sequence). The ends were cut back, 5 bases at V and 4 bases at J, with 12 bases in the middle. The CDR3 runs 14 residues. The CDR3 reads CASSPEVGNQPQHF. In DNA form, the CDR3 reads TGTGCCAGTAGTCCAGAGGTCGGAAATCAGCCCCAGCATTTT. The variable domain in full, completed from reference TRBV19 and TRBJ1-5, reads DGGITQSPKYLFRKEGQNVTLSCEQNLNHDAMYWYRQDPGQGLRLIYYSQIVNDFQKGDIAEGYSVSREKKESFPLTVTSAQKNPTAFYLCASSPEVGNQPQHFGDGTRLSIL.

The chain uses TRBV5-6 and TRBJ2-1; D unresolved. Trimming left V 0 bases short and J 10 bases short, with 11 bases between. The CDR3 consists of 13 residues. Germline CDR1 SGHDT, CDR2 YYEEEE. The CDR3 reads CASSLVPRGEQFF. The CDR3 nucleotides read TGTGCCAGCAGCTTGGTGCCTAGAGGCGAGCAGTTCTTC.

The rearrangement joins TRBV4-3 to TRBJ2-2; tentative D call: TRBD2 (5 bases). V was pared by 0 bases and J by 4 bases, with 6 bases between. Germline V gene lookup returns CDR1 LGHNA and CDR2 YSLEER. CDR3 length equals 14 residues. CDR3 region: CASSQEGSTGELFF. In DNA form, the CDR3 reads TGCGCCAGCAGCCAAGAGGGGAGCACCGGGGAGCTGTTTTTT.

The chain has TRBV9 and TRBJ2-1, with TRBD2 identical over 7 bases. Germline V gene data show CDR1 as SGDLS and CDR2 as YYNGEE. CDR3 length: 15 residues. Trimming at V came to 0 bases and at J to 10 bases, leaving 10 bases not matched to a gene. CDR3 sequence (DNA): TGTGCCAGCAGCGTAGATGGGGTCGCGGGAGACGAGCAGTTCTTC. Translated, it gives CASSVDGVAGDEQFF.

This chain connects TRBV12-3 or TRBV12-4 to TRBJ1-2, with 8 bases fitting TRBD1. J lost 1 base, V lost 8 bases, and 3 bases had no gene match. The CDR3 is 13 residues long. The CDR3 reads CASLRGLNYGYTF. The CDR3 region has the DNA TGTGCCAGCCTCAGGGGGCTTAACTATGGCTACACCTTC.

This clone was observed a handful of times. The V and J genes are TRBV6-5 and TRBJ1-2; D is undetermined. V was trimmed by 0 bases and J by 4 bases, leaving 12 bases between them. Per the germline V gene, CDR1 is MNHEY and CDR2 is SVGAGI. CDR3 length equals 15 residues. CDR3 sequence (DNA): TGTGCCAGCAGTTACTCGGGTCGGAGGACCTATGGCTACACCTTC. Protein product: CASSYSGRRTYGYTF.

This chain joins TRBV7-6 and TRBJ2-1, with 7 bases that match TRBD2. The germline V gene encodes CDR1 SGHVS and CDR2 FNYEAQ. The CDR3 is 16 residues long. J lost 3 bases, V lost 5 bases, and 10 bases had no gene match. Here the CDR3 reads CASSLGGRALYNEQFF. The DNA for the CDR3 is TGTGCCAGCAGCCTGGGAGGGAGGGCCCTCTACAATGAGCAGTTCTTC.

This chain connects TRBV27 to TRBJ2-3; 7 bases match TRBD2. Germline V gene sequence: CDR1 MNHEY, CDR2 SMNVEV (reference sequence). This CDR3 has 18 amino acids. V lost 3 bases and J lost 1; bases outside the gene matches: 13. The CDR3 bases are TGTGCCAGCAGTTTTTTCCGCGGGGGACGACCTGGCACAGATACGCAGTATTTT. It specifies CASSFFRGGRPGTDTQYF.

V is TRBV7-2 and J is TRBJ2-5; 10 positions match TRBD2. The CDR3 has 17 residues. With 5 bases clipped from V and 5 bases from J, the junction kept 14 bases outside the gene matches. Looked up from germline, CDR1 is SGHTA and CDR2 is FQGNSA. The DNA for the CDR3 is TGTGCCAGCAGCCTAGGACAATTAGCGGGGGGAATGGAGACCCAGTACTTC. Protein: CASSLGQLAGGMETQYF.

The rearrangement links TRBV27 to TRBJ2-2, with TRBD2 as a possible D gene (5 bases). V was cut by 2 bases and J by 7 bases, with 14 bases left in between. In germline, CDR1 is MNHEY, CDR2 SMNVEV (reference sequence). This CDR3 comprises 15 residues. The CDR3 loop reads CASSLGPGMNGELFF. The CDR3 DNA is TGTGCCAGCAGTTTAGGACCCGGGATGAACGGGGAGCTGTTTTTT.

The chain recombines TRBV5-5 with TRBJ2-2, with D possibly being TRBD1 (6 bases). The CDR3 has 19 amino acids. Germline assignment: CDR1 SGHKS and CDR2 YYEKEE (reference sequence). V shed 6 bases and J shed 0 bases, with 24 bases lying between them. CDR3 nucleotide sequence: TGTGCCAGCACCCACCGGGCGGCCTGGGACACCTCGAACACCGGGGAGCTGTTTTTT. This translates into CASTHRAAWDTSNTGELFF.

This chain uses TRBV7-3 with TRBJ1-2; 9 nucleotides match TRBD1. The CDR3 extends over 13 amino acids. Per the germline V gene, CDR1 is SGHTA and CDR2 is FQGTGA. V lost 5 bases, J lost 6 bases, and 4 bases stayed unmatched. In DNA form, the CDR3 reads TGTGCCAGCAGCATGGACAGGGGCGATGGCTACACCTTC. This sequence encodes CASSMDRGDGYTF.

Only one count was recorded for this clone. The chain recombines TRBV19 with TRBJ2-1; D is unclear. The CDR3 is made up of 13 amino acids. With 3 bases removed from V and 10 bases from J, the gap between germline ends came to 13 bases. The germline gives CDR1 LNHDA, CDR2 SQIVND (reference sequence). The CDR3 DNA follows: TGTGCCAGTAGTATTACCCTACTCGCGGAGCAGTTCTTC. Its protein product is CASSITLLAEQFF. The whole variable domain, filled in from reference TRBV19 and TRBJ2-1, reads DGGITQSPKYLFRKEGQNVTLSCEQNLNHDAMYWYRQDPGQGLRLIYYSQIVNDFQKGDIAEGYSVSREKKESFPLTVTSAQKNPTAFYLCASSITLLAEQFFGPGTRLTVL.

The chain carries TRBV2 and TRBJ1-1; 7 bases line up with TRBD1. Germline lookup yields CDR1 SNHLY and CDR2 FYNNEI. The CDR3 is 14 amino acids. Unmatched junction bases numbered 5, after V lost 4 bases and J lost 3 bases. CDR3 sequence reads: CASSGDRTYTEAFF. In nucleotides, the CDR3 is TGTGCCAGCAGTGGGGACAGAACCTACACTGAAGCTTTCTTT.

The rearrangement uses TRBV9 and TRBJ1-2, with D maybe TRBD1 (6 bases). The ends were cut back, 3 bases at V and 5 bases at J, with 20 bases in the middle. The CDR3 has 16 residues. CDR1 SGDLS and CDR2 YYNGEE come from the germline V gene. The CDR3 DNA reads TGTGCCAGCAGCGCGGGAAACGGGGGGCTGGGGTATGGCTACACCTTC. It is translated as CASSAGNGGLGYGYTF.

This sequence joins TRBV5-8 and TRBJ1-5; 8 bases agree with TRBD1. Germline lookup yields CDR1 SGHTS and CDR2 YDEGEE. The CDR3 totals 16 residues. V lost 4 bases, J lost 5 bases, and 11 bases stayed unmatched. The CDR3 DNA is TGTGCCAGCAGCCTCTCGGACAGGGCGTGGGATCAGCCCCAGCATTTT. It translates to CASSLSDRAWDQPQHF.